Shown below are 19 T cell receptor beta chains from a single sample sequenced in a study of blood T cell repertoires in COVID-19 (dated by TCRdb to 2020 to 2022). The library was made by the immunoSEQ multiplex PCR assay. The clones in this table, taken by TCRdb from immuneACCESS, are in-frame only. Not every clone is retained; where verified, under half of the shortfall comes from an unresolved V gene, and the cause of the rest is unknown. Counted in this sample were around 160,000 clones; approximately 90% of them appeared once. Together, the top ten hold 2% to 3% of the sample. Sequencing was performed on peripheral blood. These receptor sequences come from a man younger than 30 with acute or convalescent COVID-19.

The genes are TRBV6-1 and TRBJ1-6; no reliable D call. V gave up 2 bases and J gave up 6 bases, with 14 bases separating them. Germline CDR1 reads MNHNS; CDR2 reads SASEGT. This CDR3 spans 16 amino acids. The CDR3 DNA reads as TGTGCCAGCAGTGAACTAACCCGCCCCACTAATTCACCCCTCCACTTT. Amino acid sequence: CASSELTRPTNSPLHF.

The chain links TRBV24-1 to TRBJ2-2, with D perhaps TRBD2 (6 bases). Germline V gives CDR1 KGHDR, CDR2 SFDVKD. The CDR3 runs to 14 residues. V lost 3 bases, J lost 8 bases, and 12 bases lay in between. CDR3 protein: CATSDPKGTGELFF. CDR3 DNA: TGTGCCACCAGTGATCCCAAGGGGACTGGGGAGCTGTTTTTT.

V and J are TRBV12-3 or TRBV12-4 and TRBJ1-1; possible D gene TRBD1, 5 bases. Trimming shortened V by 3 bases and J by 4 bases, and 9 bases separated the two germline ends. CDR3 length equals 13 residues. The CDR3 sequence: CASSFGRATEAFF. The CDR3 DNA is TGTGCCAGCAGTTTTGGCAGGGCCACTGAAGCTTTCTTT.

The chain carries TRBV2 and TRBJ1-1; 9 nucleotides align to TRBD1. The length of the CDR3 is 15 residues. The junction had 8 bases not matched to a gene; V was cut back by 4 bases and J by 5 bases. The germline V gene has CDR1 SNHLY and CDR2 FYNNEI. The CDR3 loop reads CASSVPGQGETEAFF. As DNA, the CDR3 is TGTGCCAGCAGTGTTCCGGGACAGGGAGAGACTGAAGCTTTCTTT.

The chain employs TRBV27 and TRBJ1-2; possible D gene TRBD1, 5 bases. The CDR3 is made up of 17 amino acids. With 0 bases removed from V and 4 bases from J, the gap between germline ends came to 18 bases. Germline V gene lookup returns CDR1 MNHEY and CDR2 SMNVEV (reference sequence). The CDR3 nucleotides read TGTGCCAGCAGTTTATCCTACTCGACAGCCTTCTTCTATGGCTACACCTTC. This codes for CASSLSYSTAFFYGYTF.

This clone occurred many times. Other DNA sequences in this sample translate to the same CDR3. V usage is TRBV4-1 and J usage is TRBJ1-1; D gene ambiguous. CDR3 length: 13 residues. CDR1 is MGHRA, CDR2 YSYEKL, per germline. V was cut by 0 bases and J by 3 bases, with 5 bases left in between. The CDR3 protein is CASSQDPDTEAFF. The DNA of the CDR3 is TGCGCCAGCAGCCAAGATCCGGACACTGAAGCTTTCTTT.

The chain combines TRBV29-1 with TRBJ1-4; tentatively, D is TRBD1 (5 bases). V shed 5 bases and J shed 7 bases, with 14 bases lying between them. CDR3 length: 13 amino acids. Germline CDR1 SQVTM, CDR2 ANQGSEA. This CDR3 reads CSVLRQGTEKLFF. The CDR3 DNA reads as TGCAGCGTTCTGAGGCAGGGAACTGAAAAACTGTTTTTT.

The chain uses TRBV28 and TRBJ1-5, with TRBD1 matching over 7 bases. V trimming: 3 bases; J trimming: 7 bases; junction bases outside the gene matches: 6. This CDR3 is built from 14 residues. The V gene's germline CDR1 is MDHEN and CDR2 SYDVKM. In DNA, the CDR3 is TGTGCCAGCAGTTTCTGGAGGGGGCAACAGCCCCAGCATTTT. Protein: CASSFWRGQQPQHF.

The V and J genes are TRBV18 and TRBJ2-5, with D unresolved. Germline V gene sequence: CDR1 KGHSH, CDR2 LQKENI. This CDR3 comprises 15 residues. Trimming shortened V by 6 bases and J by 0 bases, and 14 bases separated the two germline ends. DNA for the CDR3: TGTGCCAGCTCCCGTCTCAGTCCGTACCAAGAGACCCAGTACTTC. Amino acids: CASSRLSPYQETQYF.

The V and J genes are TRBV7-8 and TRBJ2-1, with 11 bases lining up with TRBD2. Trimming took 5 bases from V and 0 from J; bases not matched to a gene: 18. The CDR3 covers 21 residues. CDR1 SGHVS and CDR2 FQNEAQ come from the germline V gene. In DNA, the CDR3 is TGTGCCAGCAGCATACCTAGCGGGAGGCCAGCTCAACCCAGCTCCTACAATGAGCAGTTCTTC. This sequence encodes CASSIPSGRPAQPSSYNEQFF.

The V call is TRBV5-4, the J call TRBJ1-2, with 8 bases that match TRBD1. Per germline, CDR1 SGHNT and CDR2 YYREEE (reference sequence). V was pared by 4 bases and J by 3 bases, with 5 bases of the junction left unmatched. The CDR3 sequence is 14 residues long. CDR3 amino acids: CASSLDRGDYGYTF. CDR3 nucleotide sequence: TGTGCCAGCAGCCTTGACAGGGGCGACTATGGCTACACCTTC.

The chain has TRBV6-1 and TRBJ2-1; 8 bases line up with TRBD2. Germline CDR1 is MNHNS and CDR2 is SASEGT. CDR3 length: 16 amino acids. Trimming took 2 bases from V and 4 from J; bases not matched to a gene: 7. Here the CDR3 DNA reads TGTGCCAGCAGTGAACTCCCGGGACTAGAGTACAATGAGCAGTTCTTC. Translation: CASSELPGLEYNEQFF.

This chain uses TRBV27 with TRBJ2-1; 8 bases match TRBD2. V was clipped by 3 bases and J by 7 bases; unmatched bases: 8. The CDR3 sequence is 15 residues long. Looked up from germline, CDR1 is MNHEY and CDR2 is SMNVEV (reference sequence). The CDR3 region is CASSFTGGPSNEQFF. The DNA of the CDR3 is TGTGCCAGCAGTTTCACGGGGGGGCCGTCGAATGAGCAGTTCTTC.

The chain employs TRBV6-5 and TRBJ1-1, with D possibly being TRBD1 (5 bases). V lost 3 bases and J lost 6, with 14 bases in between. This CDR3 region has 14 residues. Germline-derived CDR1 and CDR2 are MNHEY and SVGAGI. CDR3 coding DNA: TGTGCCAGCAGTTATGGTCCCGGGGGTCCTGAAGCTTTCTTT. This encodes CASSYGPGGPEAFF.

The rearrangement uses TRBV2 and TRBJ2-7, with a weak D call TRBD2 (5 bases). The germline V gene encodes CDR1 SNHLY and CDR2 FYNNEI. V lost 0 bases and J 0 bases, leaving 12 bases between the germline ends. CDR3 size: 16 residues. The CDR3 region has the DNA TGTGCCAGCAGTGAAGCGGTACCGGGGAGCTCCTACGAGCAGTACTTC. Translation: CASSEAVPGSSYEQYF. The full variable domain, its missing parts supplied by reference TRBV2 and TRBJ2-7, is EPEVTQTPSHQVTQMGQEVILRCVPISNHLYFYWYRQILGQKVEFLVSFYNNEISEKSEIFDDQFSVERPDGSNFTLKIRSTKLEDSAMYFCASSEAVPGSSYEQYFGPGTRLTVT.

Written as DNA, the CDR3 is TGTGCCAGCAGCGCCGGGACAGAGACTGAAGCTTTCTTT. Translation gives CASSAGTETEAFF. This rearrangement joins TRBV9 to TRBJ1-1; TRBD1 matches at 7 bases. The CDR3 runs 13 residues. Trimming took 3 bases from V and 5 from J; bases not matched to a gene: 4. Per the germline V gene, CDR1 is SGDLS and CDR2 is YYNGEE.

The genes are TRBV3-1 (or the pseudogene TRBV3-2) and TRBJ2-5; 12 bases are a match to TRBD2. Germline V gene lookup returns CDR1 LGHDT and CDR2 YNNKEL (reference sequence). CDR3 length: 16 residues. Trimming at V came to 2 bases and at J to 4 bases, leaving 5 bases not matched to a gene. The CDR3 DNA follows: TGTGCCAGCAGCCAAACTAGCGGGAGGAAGGGAGAGACCCAGTACTTC. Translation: CASSQTSGRKGETQYF.

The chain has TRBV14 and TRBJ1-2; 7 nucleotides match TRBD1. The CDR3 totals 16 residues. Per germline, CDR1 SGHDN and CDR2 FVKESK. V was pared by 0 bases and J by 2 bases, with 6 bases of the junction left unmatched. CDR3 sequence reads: CASSQDGQESNYGYTF. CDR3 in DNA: TGTGCCAGCAGCCAAGATGGACAGGAGTCAAACTATGGCTACACCTTC. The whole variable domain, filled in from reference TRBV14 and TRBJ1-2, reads EAGVTQFPSHSVIEKGQTVTLRCDPISGHDNLYWYRRVMGKEIKFLLHFVKESKQDESGMPNNRFLAERTGGTYSTLKVQPAELEDSGVYFCASSQDGQESNYGYTFGSGTRLTVV.

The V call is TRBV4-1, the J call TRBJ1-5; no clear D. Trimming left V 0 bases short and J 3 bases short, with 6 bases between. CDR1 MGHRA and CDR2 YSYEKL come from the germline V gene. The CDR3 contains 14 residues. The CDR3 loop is CASSQDRYNQPQHF. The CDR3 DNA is TGCGCCAGCAGCCAAGATCGGTACAATCAGCCCCAGCATTTT.